The rows below give T cell receptor beta chains drawn from one sample of a study of T cell responses to AZD1222 COVID-19 vaccine. Sequencing was performed with immunoSEQ multiplex PCR; in TCRdb, only in-frame clones are kept and a portion is missing. Among about 120,000 clones listed, around nine tenths were seen once. The sample was peripheral blood, taken on day 0 of AZD1222 vaccination. Every receptor here comes from an adult in good health. CDR3s include the opening cysteine and the closing phenylalanine or tryptophan. Fields, in order: V gene, D gene, CDR3 length, J gene, clone size, CDR3 DNA, CDR3 protein. A D gene is named only where the DNA matches it firmly. Where a row states a size, it is once, few, many or the class of an expanded clone; other rows omit it.

TRBV7-9	-	15	TRBJ1-2	-	TGTGCCAGCAGCGACGGGATTAGGAAGATCTATGGCTACACCTTC	CASSDGIRKIYGYTF
TRBV4-3	-	14	TRBJ1-2	-	TGCGCCAGCAGCCAAGACTGGCAGGGTCGTGGCTACACCTTC	CASSQDWQGRGYTF
TRBV14	TRBD2	13	TRBJ2-3	-	TGTGCCAGCAGCCAAGATGAGCGGGGGGCCGCGTATTTT	CASSQDERGAAYF
TRBV5-4	-	12	TRBJ1-5	-	TGTGCCAGCAGCTTCGGGAATCAGCCCCAGCATTTT	CASSFGNQPQHF
TRBV5-3	-	15	TRBJ2-3	-	TGTGCCAGAAGCTCAAGGGACATCCCCACAGATACGCAGTATTTT	CARSSRDIPTDTQYF
TRBV2	-	17	TRBJ2-1	-	TGTGCCAGCAGTGAGAACCCGCCGGGGATTTCGGTGGGTGAGCAGTTCTTC	CASSENPPGISVGEQFF
TRBV10-3	-	16	TRBJ1-4	-	TGTGCCATCAGTGAGCCCCCCCCTCCCGCTAATGAAAAACTGTTTTTT	CAISEPPPPANEKLFF
TRBV19	TRBD2	15	TRBJ2-3	-	TGTGCCAGTAGTATGGGTAGCGGGAATACAGATACGCAGTATTTT	CASSMGSGNTDTQYF
TRBV29-1	-	13	TRBJ1-2	-	TGCAGCGTTGATAAGGGAGAAGACTATGGCTACACCTTC	CSVDKGEDYGYTF
TRBV11-3	-	13	TRBJ1-1	-	TGTGCCAGCAGCTTATACATGAACACTGAAGCTTTCTTT	CASSLYMNTEAFF
TRBV14	-	12	TRBJ1-3	few	TGTGCCAGCAGTTACGACGGAAACACCATATATTTT	CASSYDGNTIYF
TRBV6-2/TRBV6-3	-	18	TRBJ1-3	-	TGTGCCAGCAGTTACCTACAGGGTGGAAGCAAGTCTGGAAACACCATATATTTT	CASSYLQGGSKSGNTIYF
TRBV3-1/TRBV3-2	-	15	TRBJ1-1	-	TGTGCCAGCAGTCCGGGGGGACATTCGAACACTGAAGCTTTCTTT	CASSPGGHSNTEAFF
TRBV3-1/TRBV3-2	-	14	TRBJ1-6	few	TGTGCCAGCAGCCAAGATTTAGGGGAGTTACCCCTCCACTTT	CASSQDLGELPLHF
TRBV5-1	-	15	TRBJ1-4	many	TGCGCCAGCAGCTATAGGTCGGAACAGTTTGAAAAACTGTTTTTT	CASSYRSEQFEKLFF
TRBV5-6	-	14	TRBJ1-5	-	TGTGCCAGCAGCTTGGGCAGGGTTAATCAGCCCCAGCATTTT	CASSLGRVNQPQHF
TRBV5-1	-	14	TRBJ1-2	-	TGCGCCAGCAGCTCCGGGGGGGTAAACTATGGCTACACCTTC	CASSSGGVNYGYTF
TRBV7-9	-	16	TRBJ2-1	few	TGTGCCAGCAGCTTCGGGGGACTCAGCCCTAAGAATGAGCAGTTCTTC	CASSFGGLSPKNEQFF